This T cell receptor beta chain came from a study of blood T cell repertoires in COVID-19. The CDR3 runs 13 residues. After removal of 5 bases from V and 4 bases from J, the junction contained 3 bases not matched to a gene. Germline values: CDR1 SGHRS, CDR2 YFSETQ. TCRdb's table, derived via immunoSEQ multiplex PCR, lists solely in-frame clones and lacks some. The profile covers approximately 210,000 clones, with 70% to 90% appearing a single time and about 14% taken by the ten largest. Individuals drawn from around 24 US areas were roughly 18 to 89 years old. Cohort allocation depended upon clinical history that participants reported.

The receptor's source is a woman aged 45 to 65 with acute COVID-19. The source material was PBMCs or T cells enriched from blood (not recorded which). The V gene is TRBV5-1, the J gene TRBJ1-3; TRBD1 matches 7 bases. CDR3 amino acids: CASREGQGNTIYF. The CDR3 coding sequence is TGCGCCAGCAGGGAGGGACAGGGAAACACCATATATTTT.